This T cell receptor (beta chain) was recovered during a study of cytotoxic CD8 clonotypes in ibrutinib-treated CLL. Study information: Investigators collected response samples after a median approximately eleven months of treatment, range 6 to 36.

The study's findings and limits: Treatment saw public clonotypes, which were uncommon, either contract or stay stable.

Sequenced by immunoSEQ multiplex PCR; TCRdb stores in-frame clones only, minus some. The sample consists of around 200,000 clones, 60% to 80% of them appearing once. This clone was found once. The antigen is unknown. The receptor was isolated from a human donor with chronic lymphocytic leukemia. Sequencing was performed on PBMCs, taken after 12 months of ibrutinib treatment.

CDR3 region: CASSQDLVGGAYGYTF. The CDR3 DNA is TGCGCCAGCAGCCAAGATCTCGTAGGGGGGGCCTATGGCTACACCTTC. The chain combines TRBV4-1 with TRBJ1-2, with D perhaps TRBD1 (6 bases). Germline values: CDR1 MGHRA, CDR2 YSYEKL. The CDR3 runs 16 residues. V was pared by 0 bases and J by 4 bases, with 15 bases between.